This T cell receptor (beta chain) was profiled in a study of preoperative IRX-2 immunotherapy in early breast cancer. With 10 bases clipped from V and 3 bases from J, the junction kept 6 bases outside the gene matches. There are 14 residues in the CDR3. Germline V gene sequence: CDR1 ENHRY, CDR2 SYGVKD. Treatment described: preoperative locoregional IRX-2 cytokine immunotherapy. Patients received preoperative, locoregional IRX-2 cytokine immunotherapy in a phase Ib study. The protocol was immunoSEQ multiplex PCR, while the TCRdb copy is restricted to in-frame clones and leaves out a portion. The sample includes more than 20,000 clones, roughly 90% of them seen just once.

Sequenced material: tumor tissue, taken after IRX-2 immunotherapy. This chain links TRBV10-3 with TRBJ1-4; 9 positions match TRBD1. This receptor was obtained from a human donor with breast cancer. For the CDR3, the DNA is TGTGCCACCGGGCGGACAGGGGCTAATGAAAAACTGTTTTTT. Residues: CATGRTGANEKLFF.